This note documents a single TCR beta chain sequence. Using a J-beta primer mix together with a sample-barcoded 5' primer, a second PCR was run for about 6 to 11 cycles. TCRdb re-called the 5' RACE reads with MiXCR, one entry per CDR3 protein. The sample records about 780,000 distinct CDR3 sequences, approximately 24% being singletons. This record belongs to a study of blood T cells in healthy people across ages. Trimming stripped 5 bases from V and 0 bases from J, with 6 bases between. The V gene's germline CDR1 is SGHTA and CDR2 FQGTGA. The CDR3 consists of 13 residues. These data are also associated with another study on T cells of mothers and their children.

This sequence was found in a boy younger than 18 in good health. The chain combines TRBV7-3 with TRBJ2-3, with D unclear. The sample taken for sequencing was blood. CDR3 bases: TGTGCCAGCAGCCCTCATAGCACAGATACGCAGTATTTT. Protein sequence: CASSPHSTDTQYF.